Listed below are T cell receptor beta chains from one sample, sequenced in a study of blood T cells in healthy people across ages. From the 5' RACE reads, TCRdb called clonotypes with MiXCR, one entry per CDR3 protein. The profile shows roughly 1.6 million distinct CDR3 sequences, roughly a third of them singletons. The sequenced sample was blood. These receptors were collected from a woman under 40 in good health. The CDR3 runs from the conserved cysteine through the conserved F or W. Each record gives: V gene, clone size, J gene, D gene, CDR3 DNA, CDR3 protein. A D gene is named only where the DNA matches it firmly. Expanded clones get a size class; other rows say once, few or many, or leave the size out.

v_gene: TRBV6-1
abundance: -
j_gene: TRBJ1-2
d_gene: TRBD1
CDR3nt: TGTGCCAGCAGTTGGACAGGGTTCGATGGCTACACCTTC
CDR3aa: CASSWTGFDGYTF

v_gene: TRBV6-6
abundance: -
j_gene: TRBJ2-1
d_gene: -
CDR3nt: TGTGCCAGCAGTTACGAGGGTTCCGATAGGAGTGAGCAGTTCTTC
CDR3aa: CASSYEGSDRSEQFF

v_gene: TRBV12-3/TRBV12-4
abundance: -
j_gene: TRBJ2-3
d_gene: -
CDR3nt: TGTGCCAGCAGTGCGGACGGAACTAGCACAGATACGCAGTATTTT
CDR3aa: CASSADGTSTDTQYF

v_gene: TRBV10-3
abundance: many
j_gene: TRBJ2-7
d_gene: -
CDR3nt: TGTGCCATCAGTGAGTCTCGCGGGACAGCAAACTCCTACGAGCAGTACTTC
CDR3aa: CAISESRGTANSYEQYF

v_gene: TRBV20-1
abundance: -
j_gene: TRBJ2-3
d_gene: TRBD1
CDR3nt: TGCAGTGCTAACCCGGGACAGGGGGCTAGTGATACGCAGTATTTT
CDR3aa: CSANPGQGASDTQYF

v_gene: TRBV7-3
abundance: -
j_gene: TRBJ2-5
d_gene: -
CDR3nt: TGTGCCAACAGCCCTTCCATGACTACCGAGGCCCAGTACTTC
CDR3aa: CANSPSMTTEAQYF

v_gene: TRBV3-1
abundance: -
j_gene: TRBJ2-1
d_gene: -
CDR3nt: TGTGCCAGCAGCCAAGATCCGGGCAGCGGAGTGTACAATGGGCAGTTCTTC
CDR3aa: CASSQDPGSGVYNGQFF

v_gene: TRBV4-1
abundance: -
j_gene: TRBJ1-5
d_gene: -
CDR3nt: TGCGCCAGCAGCCGAACATCCGGGACGGCCAATCAGCCCCAGCATTTT
CDR3aa: CASSRTSGTANQPQHF

v_gene: TRBV4-1
abundance: few
j_gene: TRBJ2-3
d_gene: -
CDR3nt: TGCGCCAGCAGCCAAGAGGCGGTCGGGGCTCCCAGGGAAGATACGCAGTATTTT
CDR3aa: CASSQEAVGAPREDTQYF

v_gene: TRBV5-5
abundance: -
j_gene: TRBJ1-1
d_gene: TRBD1
CDR3nt: TGTGCCAGCAGCTTTTCCGGGACAGGGGGATCGAACACTGAAGCTTTCTTT
CDR3aa: CASSFSGTGGSNTEAFF

v_gene: TRBV7-9
abundance: -
j_gene: TRBJ1-2
d_gene: -
CDR3nt: TGTGCCAGCAGCTTAGATACCTCCAGGAAAGGCTACACCTTC
CDR3aa: CASSLDTSRKGYTF

v_gene: TRBV20-1
abundance: -
j_gene: TRBJ2-1
d_gene: TRBD2
CDR3nt: TGCAGTGCTGGGACTCCGGGACTAGCGGGTGCTGAGCAGTTCTTC
CDR3aa: CSAGTPGLAGAEQFF

v_gene: TRBV7-2
abundance: few
j_gene: TRBJ2-3
d_gene: -
CDR3nt: TGTGCCAGCAGCTGTCCACCAGAGGATACGCAGTATTTT
CDR3aa: CASSCPPEDTQYF

v_gene: TRBV20-1
abundance: many
j_gene: TRBJ1-5
d_gene: -
CDR3nt: TGCAGTGCTAGAGAAGCCGGGGGCGGGAGTCAGCCCCAGCATTTT
CDR3aa: CSAREAGGGSQPQHF

v_gene: TRBV5-6
abundance: few
j_gene: TRBJ2-7
d_gene: -
CDR3nt: TGTGCCAGCAGCTTCGGGACCCAGAGCCATCAGTACTTC
CDR3aa: CASSFGTQSHQYF

v_gene: TRBV5-6
abundance: -
j_gene: TRBJ2-1
d_gene: -
CDR3nt: TGTGCCAGCAGGAAGGTCCACAGCTCCTACAATGAGCAGTTCTTC
CDR3aa: CASRKVHSSYNEQFF

v_gene: TRBV11-2
abundance: few
j_gene: TRBJ2-1
d_gene: TRBD2
CDR3nt: TGTGCCAGCAGCTTAGATGTGCGGTATAGCGGGAGCTCCTACAATGAGCAGTTCTTC
CDR3aa: CASSLDVRYSGSSYNEQFF

v_gene: TRBV30
abundance: few
j_gene: TRBJ2-1
d_gene: -
CDR3nt: TGTGCCTGGAGTGGTCTCGTCTCCTACAATGAGCAGTTCTTC
CDR3aa: CAWSGLVSYNEQFF

v_gene: TRBV3-1
abundance: many
j_gene: TRBJ1-5
d_gene: -
CDR3nt: TGCGCCAGCAGCCAAGGGTCCGGCAATCAGCCCCAGCATTTT
CDR3aa: CASSQGSGNQPQHF

v_gene: TRBV27
abundance: few
j_gene: TRBJ2-1
d_gene: TRBD2
CDR3nt: TGTGCCAGCAGTTTTGAGGCTAGCGGGAGGGGTGAGCAGTTCTTC
CDR3aa: CASSFEASGRGEQFF

v_gene: TRBV11-1
abundance: few
j_gene: TRBJ1-1
d_gene: -
CDR3nt: TGTGCCAGCAGCTACACTCGAGAGGGGGGCACTGAAGCTTTCTTT
CDR3aa: CASSYTREGGTEAFF

v_gene: TRBV5-1
abundance: -
j_gene: TRBJ2-3
d_gene: TRBD1
CDR3nt: TGCGCCAGCAGCGCGCGACAGGGGGGAAGGACAGATACGCAGTATTTT
CDR3aa: CASSARQGGRTDTQYF

v_gene: TRBV2
abundance: -
j_gene: TRBJ2-1
d_gene: TRBD2
CDR3nt: TGTGCCAGTTCCGGGACTAGCGGGAGGTATGAGCAGTTCTTC
CDR3aa: CASSGTSGRYEQFF

v_gene: TRBV20-1
abundance: many
j_gene: TRBJ2-7
d_gene: -
CDR3nt: TGCAGTGCTACTCACTACGAGCAGTACTTC
CDR3aa: CSATHYEQYF

v_gene: TRBV11-2
abundance: -
j_gene: TRBJ2-5
d_gene: -
CDR3nt: TGTGCCAGCAGCTGGGGGGCTAATCTCAAAGAGACCCAGTACTTC
CDR3aa: CASSWGANLKETQYF

v_gene: TRBV5-1
abundance: few
j_gene: TRBJ2-6
d_gene: -
CDR3nt: TGCGCCAGCAGCTTGGTGGGATGGGGCCCCGGGGCCAACGTCCTGACTTTC
CDR3aa: CASSLVGWGPGANVLTF

v_gene: TRBV10-1
abundance: -
j_gene: TRBJ2-1
d_gene: TRBD2
CDR3nt: TGCGCCAGCAGCAGCGGGAGTGCCCTAGGGTATGAGCAGTTCTTC
CDR3aa: CASSSGSALGYEQFF

v_gene: TRBV5-1
abundance: -
j_gene: TRBJ2-7
d_gene: TRBD1
CDR3nt: TGCGCCAGCAGCTTGGACGGGACAGGGTTGGGGGAGCAGTACTTC
CDR3aa: CASSLDGTGLGEQYF

v_gene: TRBV19
abundance: -
j_gene: TRBJ2-1
d_gene: TRBD2
CDR3nt: TGTGCCAGTAGTGGGGGACTAGCGGGGGCAGGTAATGAGCAGTTCTTC
CDR3aa: CASSGGLAGAGNEQFF

v_gene: TRBV12-3/TRBV12-4
abundance: -
j_gene: TRBJ2-7
d_gene: TRBD2
CDR3nt: TGTGCCAGCAGCGGGACTAGCTCCGAGCAGTACTTC
CDR3aa: CASSGTSSEQYF

v_gene: TRBV29-1
abundance: many
j_gene: TRBJ1-2
d_gene: -
CDR3nt: TGCAGCGTTGCCGATCCGGGAGGCTACACCTTC
CDR3aa: CSVADPGGYTF

v_gene: TRBV12-3/TRBV12-4
abundance: many
j_gene: TRBJ2-2
d_gene: -
CDR3nt: TGTGCCAGCAGTTCAGGCACCGGGGAGCTGTTTTTT
CDR3aa: CASSSGTGELFF

v_gene: TRBV5-4
abundance: -
j_gene: TRBJ2-1
d_gene: -
CDR3nt: TGTGCCAGCAGGTCAGGGTCCCGGAATGAGCAGTTCTTC
CDR3aa: CASRSGSRNEQFF

v_gene: TRBV5-5
abundance: -
j_gene: TRBJ2-5
d_gene: TRBD1
CDR3nt: TGTGCCAGCAGTTTACGGGACAGGGGTTTTTTTGGAGAGACCCAGTACTTC
CDR3aa: CASSLRDRGFFGETQYF

v_gene: TRBV7-9
abundance: few
j_gene: TRBJ2-3
d_gene: -
CDR3nt: TGTGCCAGCAGCGCCATGTTGCGGGGGCCAAACACTCCTGCGTATTTT
CDR3aa: CASSAMLRGPNTPAYF

v_gene: TRBV28
abundance: few
j_gene: TRBJ1-6
d_gene: TRBD1
CDR3nt: TGTGCCAGCAGTCAAGAGACAGGGGATAATTCACCCCTCCACTTT
CDR3aa: CASSQETGDNSPLHF

v_gene: TRBV28
abundance: -
j_gene: TRBJ1-2
d_gene: -
CDR3nt: TGTGCCAGCAGCCCACGGGCCGGCCTATTCCATGGCTACACCTTC
CDR3aa: CASSPRAGLFHGYTF

v_gene: TRBV13
abundance: -
j_gene: TRBJ2-7
d_gene: -
CDR3nt: TGTGCCAGCAGCTTAGCGGGGGCCATCTCCTACGAGCAGTACTTC
CDR3aa: CASSLAGAISYEQYF

v_gene: TRBV6-6
abundance: -
j_gene: TRBJ2-2
d_gene: -
CDR3nt: TGTGCCAGCAATAAGGACACCGGGGAGCTGTTTTTT
CDR3aa: CASNKDTGELFF

v_gene: TRBV7-9
abundance: many
j_gene: TRBJ2-1
d_gene: TRBD1
CDR3nt: TGTGCCAGCAGTTTCGGGACAGTCAATGAGCAGTTCTTC
CDR3aa: CASSFGTVNEQFF

v_gene: TRBV4-2
abundance: few
j_gene: TRBJ1-4
d_gene: TRBD1
CDR3nt: TGTGCCAGCAGCCAAAGGGAGACAGGGAACACAGGAAAACTGTTTTTT
CDR3aa: CASSQRETGNTGKLFF

v_gene: TRBV20-1
abundance: -
j_gene: TRBJ1-5
d_gene: TRBD1
CDR3nt: TGCAGTGCCACCCACCCTCGACAGGGGCCGGGGCAGCCCCAGCATTTT
CDR3aa: CSATHPRQGPGQPQHF

v_gene: TRBV7-6
abundance: few
j_gene: TRBJ1-5
d_gene: -
CDR3nt: TGTGCCAGCAGCTTAGGGCCAGGGATTGGCAATCAGCCCCAGCATTTT
CDR3aa: CASSLGPGIGNQPQHF

v_gene: TRBV15
abundance: -
j_gene: TRBJ2-1
d_gene: -
CDR3nt: TGTGCCACCAGCAGAGACGGGCTTAATCATGAGCAGTTCTTC
CDR3aa: CATSRDGLNHEQFF

v_gene: TRBV6-5
abundance: -
j_gene: TRBJ1-4
d_gene: TRBD1
CDR3nt: TGTGCCAGCAGTCCGCCGGGACAGGCTAATGAAAAACTGTTTTTT
CDR3aa: CASSPPGQANEKLFF